This section outlines one T cell receptor (beta chain) sequence together with its context. This sample was taken from a study of blood T cell repertoires in COVID-19. Study in general: COVID-19 samples from acute and convalescent phases originated in the United States, Italy and Spain. T cells, B-cell-depleted T cells, or PBMCs provided the cDNA or gDNA that served as material.

Source study methods: Amplification of reference gene primers provided the estimated nucleated cell counts. The assay was immunoSEQ multiplex PCR, and TCRdb's table has in-frame clones only and misses some. V, J and clone size are taken as reported in that table, and D and trimming were inferred from the DNA itself. The sample holds about 43,000 clones; 87% are singletons and the top ten take 8% to 10%. Sequenced material: peripheral blood. This receptor was identified in a woman aged 80 or over with active COVID-19.

CDR3 protein: CASSRAPKGGSGNTIYF. The CDR3, as DNA: TGTGCCAGCAGTCGAGCCCCAAAAGGGGGCTCTGGAAACACCATATATTTT. The chain combines TRBV6-6 with TRBJ1-3; TRBD1 is a possible D gene (6 bases). The CDR3 has 17 amino acids. The V gene lost 5 bases and the J gene lost 0 bases, with 17 bases spanning the gap. Germline-derived CDR1 and CDR2 are MNHNY and SVGAGI (reference sequence).